This is a list of T cell receptor beta chains from one sample in a study of cytomegalovirus exposure and HLA in healthy donors. TCRdb keeps only in-frame clones here, not all; method: immunoSEQ multiplex PCR. The top ten clones hold approximately 6% of a sample with approximately 200,000 clones, just under 80% of them seen once. The sequenced sample consisted of PBMCs. Receptors originate from a woman aged 25 to 39 in good health and CMV-seropositive. The CDR3 runs from the conserved cysteine through the conserved F or W. Fields, in order: clone size, J gene, V gene, CDR3 length, D gene, CDR3 DNA, CDR3 protein. The D gene is left open where the match is weak. Size values are once, few and many counts, or a class for expanded clones, and some rows have none.

>few|TRBJ1-1|TRBV6-6|15|.
TGTGCCAGCAGGGGCAACCCGAGCTTGAACACTGAAGCTTTCTTT
CASRGNPSLNTEAFF
>once|TRBJ2-6|TRBV2|16|TRBD1
TGTGCCAGCAGTCCCTCCGGACAGGCTTGGGCCAACGTCCTGACTTTC
CASSPSGQAWANVLTF
>.|TRBJ1-5|TRBV28|14|.
TGTGCCAGCAGTTTGGGGGCCTTGGTACTGGCCCAGCATTTT
CASSLGALVLAQHF
>.|TRBJ2-5|TRBV11-1|13|.
TGTGCCAGCAGCTTACAAGCAGGAGAGACCCAGTACTTC
CASSLQAGETQYF
>few|TRBJ1-2|TRBV6-4|13|TRBD1
TGTGCCAGCAGTCGGGACAGGGGATTCGGCTACACCTTC
CASSRDRGFGYTF
>.|TRBJ2-5|TRBV5-6|13|TRBD1
TGTGCCAGCAGCAGGGGGCCCGTGGAGACCCAGTACTTC
CASSRGPVETQYF
>.|TRBJ2-7|TRBV21-1|15|.
TGTGCCAGCAGCAAAGGTGGGAGTTCCAGCTACGAGCAGTACTTC
CASSKGGSSSYEQYF
>.|TRBJ1-3|TRBV2|15|.
TGTGCCAGCAGTGAGGCCGGGACTCGACTAGACACCATATATTTT
CASSEAGTRLDTIYF
>.|TRBJ2-7|TRBV10-1|16|TRBD1
TGCGCCAGCAGTGGAGACAGGGGGATACTCTCCTACGAGCAGTACTTC
CASSGDRGILSYEQYF
>few|TRBJ2-7|TRBV5-4|13|.
TGTGCCAGCAGCTTGCAACTAGCCTACGAGCAGTACTTC
CASSLQLAYEQYF
>.|TRBJ1-3|TRBV27|13|TRBD1
TGTGCCAGCAGATCGGGACAGGCGAACACCATATATTTT
CASRSGQANTIYF
>once|TRBJ1-1|TRBV5-1|12|TRBD1
TGCGCCAGCACCGGGACAGGGACGGTAGCTTTCTTT
CASTGTGTVAFF
>.|TRBJ2-1|TRBV6-5|15|.
TGTGCCAGCAGTCGTAGCGGAAGCTCCTACAATGAGCAGTTCTTC
CASSRSGSSYNEQFF
>.|TRBJ2-5|TRBV25-1|15|.
TGTGCCAGCAGTGTTTTTGCAGGACTCCAAGAGACCCAGTACTTC
CASSVFAGLQETQYF
>.|TRBJ2-1|TRBV5-6|15|.
TGTGCCAGCAGGAATACGGTGGGGGCTGTCGATGAGCAGTTCTTC
CASRNTVGAVDEQFF
>.|TRBJ2-3|TRBV7-9|17|TRBD2
TGTGCCAGCAGCCAAGGGGGTAGCGGGAGGCCACGGGATACGCAGTATTTT
CASSQGGSGRPRDTQYF
>few|TRBJ1-1|TRBV6-6|14|TRBD1
TGTGCCAGCAGTGACAGGGGCCCCAAGCCTGAAGCTTTCTTT
CASSDRGPKPEAFF
>.|TRBJ2-2|TRBV4-2|17|TRBD2
TGTGCCAGCAGCCACCATAGCGGGGGGGGGAACACCGGGGAGCTGTTTTTT
CASSHHSGGGNTGELFF
>few|TRBJ1-2|TRBV27|15|TRBD1
TGTGCCAGCAGTCCGTACAGGGGCTATGACTATGGCTACACCTTC
CASSPYRGYDYGYTF
>.|TRBJ2-5|TRBV7-9|17|TRBD2
TGTGCCAGCAGCTGGGGACTAGCGGGGGGAGGAATGGAGACCCAGTACTTC
CASSWGLAGGGMETQYF
>few|TRBJ2-3|TRBV28|16|TRBD2
TGTGCCAGCAGTTTGCTTGGGACTAGCGGTAAGGATACGCAGTATTTT
CASSLLGTSGKDTQYF
>few|TRBJ1-1|TRBV6-6|14|.
TGTGCCAGCAGTTACCTGATCAGGAACACTGAAGCTTTCTTT
CASSYLIRNTEAFF
>once|TRBJ2-2|TRBV7-9|16|.
TGTGCCAGCAGCTTAGTCGGACAGCCAAACACCGGGGAGCTGTTTTTT
CASSLVGQPNTGELFF